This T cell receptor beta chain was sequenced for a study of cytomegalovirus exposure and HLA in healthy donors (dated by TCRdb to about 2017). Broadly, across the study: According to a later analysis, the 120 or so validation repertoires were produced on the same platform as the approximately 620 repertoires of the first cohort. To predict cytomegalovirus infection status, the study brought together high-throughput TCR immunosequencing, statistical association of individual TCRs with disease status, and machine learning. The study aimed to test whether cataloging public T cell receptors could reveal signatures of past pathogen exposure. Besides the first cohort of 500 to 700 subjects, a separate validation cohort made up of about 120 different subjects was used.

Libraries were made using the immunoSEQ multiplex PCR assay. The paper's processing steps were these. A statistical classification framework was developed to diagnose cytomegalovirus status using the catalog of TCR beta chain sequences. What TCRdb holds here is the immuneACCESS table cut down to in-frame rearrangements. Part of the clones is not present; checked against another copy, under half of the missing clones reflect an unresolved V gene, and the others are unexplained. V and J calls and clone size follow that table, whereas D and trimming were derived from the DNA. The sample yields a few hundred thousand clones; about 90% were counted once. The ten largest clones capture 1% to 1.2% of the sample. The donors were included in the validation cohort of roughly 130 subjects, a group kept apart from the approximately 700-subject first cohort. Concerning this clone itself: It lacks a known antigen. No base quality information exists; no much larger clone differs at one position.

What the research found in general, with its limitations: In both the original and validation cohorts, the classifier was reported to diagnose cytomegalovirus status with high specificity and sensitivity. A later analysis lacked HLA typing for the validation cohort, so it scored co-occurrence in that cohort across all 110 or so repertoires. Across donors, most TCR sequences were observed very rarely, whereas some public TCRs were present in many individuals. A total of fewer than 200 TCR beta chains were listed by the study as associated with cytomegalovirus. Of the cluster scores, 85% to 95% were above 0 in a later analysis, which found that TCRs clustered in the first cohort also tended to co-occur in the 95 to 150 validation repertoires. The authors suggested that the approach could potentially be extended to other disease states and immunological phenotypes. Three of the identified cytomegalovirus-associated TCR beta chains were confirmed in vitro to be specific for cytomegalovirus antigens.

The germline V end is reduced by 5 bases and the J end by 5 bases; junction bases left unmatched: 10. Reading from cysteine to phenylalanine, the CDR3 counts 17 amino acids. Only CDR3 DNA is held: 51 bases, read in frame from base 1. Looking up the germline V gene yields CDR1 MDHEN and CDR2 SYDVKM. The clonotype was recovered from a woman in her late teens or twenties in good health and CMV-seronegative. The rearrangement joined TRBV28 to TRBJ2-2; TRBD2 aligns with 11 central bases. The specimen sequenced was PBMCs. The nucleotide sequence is TGTGCCAGCAGTCCCTTACTAGCGGGAGTTGGGACCGGGGAGCTGTTTTTT. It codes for CASSPLLAGVGTGELFF. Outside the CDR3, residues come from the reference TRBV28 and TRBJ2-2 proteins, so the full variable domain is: DVKVTQSSRYLVKRTGEKVFLECVQDMDHENMFWYRQDPGLGLRLIYFSYDVKMKEKGDIPEGYSVSREKKERFSLILESASTNQTSMYLCASSPLLAGVGTGELFFGEGSRLTVL.